This T cell receptor beta chain was profiled in a study of T-cell memory formation after mild COVID-19. Study-level background: For the most part, TCR clusters were specific to one donor.

MiXCR was run by TCRdb on the 5' RACE reads, yielding one entry per CDR3 protein. This sample has hundreds of thousands of distinct CDR3 sequences, with less than 20% found just once. About this clonotype itself: Its antigen is still unknown.

This CDR3 spans 18 amino acids. CDR1 and CDR2 from the germline V gene are MNHEY and SVGAGI. Losses at the gene ends were 6 bases for V and 0 bases for J; bases not matched to a gene: 11. Study-level points and caveats: Second-wave clones reaching peak frequency on day 37 lacked confirmed SARS-CoV-2 specificity. The CD4+ clones that contracted clustered mainly within CM and EM, and the CD8+ clones concentrated in EMRA. CD4/CD8 balance held among clones contracting day 15 to 85, and later expanders leaned CD4+.

Sequencing input: PBMCs or a T cell subset sorted from them (not recorded which). The clonotype was recovered from a young man who had mild COVID-19 (a few samples of this study predate the infection). Cell type and time point are not known. The V call is TRBV6-5, the J call TRBJ2-6; 7 bases are a match to TRBD1. CDR3 nucleotide sequence: TGTGCCAGCAGGGGGTTCCCACGGACAGGCTCTGGGGCCAACGTCCTGACTTTC. Residues: CASRGFPRTGSGANVLTF.